This entry describes one T cell receptor beta chain. The CDR3 totals 14 residues. Germline assignment: CDR1 SQVTM and CDR2 ANQGSEA. V lost 7 bases to trimming and J lost 2 bases, with 15 bases between them. Unique molecular identifiers were incorporated during preparation of the TCRbeta library. TCRdb recomputed calls from the PCR reads with MiXCR, one row per CDR3 protein. The sample lists 350,000 to 400,000 distinct CDR3 sequences; roughly 14% were seen once. The sample originates from a study of T-cell reconstitution after alpha-beta-depleted transplantation in children. The chain links TRBV29-1 to TRBJ2-1; possibly TRBD1 for D (6 bases). The sequencing here drew on PBMCs, taken from the stem cell graft. The clonotype was recovered from a human donor who donated a stem cell graft to a child with Fanconi anemia. CDR3 bases: TGCAGCGCGTACCAGGACAGACCCTACAATGAGCAGTTCTTC. It yields the protein CSAYQDRPYNEQFF.